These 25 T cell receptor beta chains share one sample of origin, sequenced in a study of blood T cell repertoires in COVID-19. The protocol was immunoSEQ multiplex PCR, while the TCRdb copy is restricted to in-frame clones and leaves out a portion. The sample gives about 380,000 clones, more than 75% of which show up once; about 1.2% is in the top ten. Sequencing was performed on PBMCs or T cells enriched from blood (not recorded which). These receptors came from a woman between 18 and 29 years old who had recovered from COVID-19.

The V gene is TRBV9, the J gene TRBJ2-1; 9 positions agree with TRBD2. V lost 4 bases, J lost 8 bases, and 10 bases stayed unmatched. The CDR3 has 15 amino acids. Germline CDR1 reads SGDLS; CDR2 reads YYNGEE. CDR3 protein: CASSPWAGGPDEQFF. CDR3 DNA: TGTGCCAGCAGCCCGTGGGCGGGGGGGCCTGATGAGCAGTTCTTC.

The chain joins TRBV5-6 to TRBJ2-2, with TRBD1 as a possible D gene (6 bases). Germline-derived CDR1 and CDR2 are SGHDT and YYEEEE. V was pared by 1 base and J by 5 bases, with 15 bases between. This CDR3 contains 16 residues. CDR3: CASSLNGGGQTGELFF. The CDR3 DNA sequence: TGTGCCAGCAGCTTGAATGGGGGCGGACAGACCGGGGAGCTGTTTTTT. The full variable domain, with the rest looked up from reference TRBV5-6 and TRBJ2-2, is DAGVTQSPTHLIKTRGQQVTLRCSPKSGHDTVSWYQQALGQGPQFIFQYYEEEERQRGNFPDRFSGHQFPNYSSELNVNALLLGDSALYLCASSLNGGGQTGELFFGEGSRLTVL.

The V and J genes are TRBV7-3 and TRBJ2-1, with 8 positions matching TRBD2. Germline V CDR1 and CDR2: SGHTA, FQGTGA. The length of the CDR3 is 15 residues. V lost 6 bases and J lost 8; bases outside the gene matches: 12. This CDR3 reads CASRNSGGPLDEQFF. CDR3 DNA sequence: TGTGCCAGCAGAAACAGCGGGGGCCCACTCGATGAGCAGTTCTTC. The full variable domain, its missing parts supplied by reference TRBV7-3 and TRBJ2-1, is GAGVSQTPSNKVTEKGKYVELRCDPISGHTALYWYRQSLGQGPEFLIYFQGTGAADDSGLPNDRFFAVRPEGSVSTLKIQRTERGDSAVYLCASRNSGGPLDEQFFGPGTRLTVL.

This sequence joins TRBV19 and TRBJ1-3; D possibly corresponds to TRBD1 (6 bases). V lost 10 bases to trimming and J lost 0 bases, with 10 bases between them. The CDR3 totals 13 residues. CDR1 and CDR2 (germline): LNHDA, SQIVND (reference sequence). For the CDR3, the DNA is TGTGCCACCTTACAGGGCTCTGGAAACACCATATATTTT. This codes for CATLQGSGNTIYF. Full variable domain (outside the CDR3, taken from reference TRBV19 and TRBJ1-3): DGGITQSPKYLFRKEGQNVTLSCEQNLNHDAMYWYRQDPGQGLRLIYYSQIVNDFQKGDIAEGYSVSREKKESFPLTVTSAQKNPTAFYLCATLQGSGNTIYFGEGSWLTVV.

CDR3 nucleotide sequence: TGTGCCTGGAGGCCGACAGGGAACTATGGCTACACCTTC. This codes for CAWRPTGNYGYTF. V is TRBV30 and J is TRBJ1-2; 7 nucleotides match TRBD1. The CDR3 has 13 amino acids. The V segment lost 3 bases and the J segment 2 bases; nucleotides outside the gene matches: 3. Germline CDR1 reads GTSNPN; CDR2 reads SVGIG (reference sequence).

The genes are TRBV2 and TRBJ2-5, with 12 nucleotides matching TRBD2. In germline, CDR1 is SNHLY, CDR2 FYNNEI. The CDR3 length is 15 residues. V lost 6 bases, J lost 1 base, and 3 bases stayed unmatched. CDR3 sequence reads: CASRRLAGAQETQYF. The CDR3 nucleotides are TGTGCCAGCAGGAGACTAGCGGGGGCCCAAGAGACCCAGTACTTC.

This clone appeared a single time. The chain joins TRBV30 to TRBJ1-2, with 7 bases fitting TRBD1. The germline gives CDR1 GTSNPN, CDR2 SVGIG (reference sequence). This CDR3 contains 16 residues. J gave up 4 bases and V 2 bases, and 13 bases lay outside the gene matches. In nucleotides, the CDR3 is TGTGCCTGGAGTTCCCCTATGAGGGGGCGGCCCTATGGCTACACCTTC. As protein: CAWSSPMRGRPYGYTF.

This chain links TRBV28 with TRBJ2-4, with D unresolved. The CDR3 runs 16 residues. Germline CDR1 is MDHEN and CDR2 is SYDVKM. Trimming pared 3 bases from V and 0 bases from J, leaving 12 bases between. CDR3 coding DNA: TGTGCCAGCAGTTTTTCGCAGACTCTAGCCAAAAACATTCAGTACTTC. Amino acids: CASSFSQTLAKNIQYF.

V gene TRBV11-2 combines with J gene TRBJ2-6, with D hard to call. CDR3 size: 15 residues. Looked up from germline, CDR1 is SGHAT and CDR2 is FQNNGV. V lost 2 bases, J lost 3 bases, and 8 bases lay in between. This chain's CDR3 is CASSLKPSGANVLTF. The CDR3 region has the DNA TGTGCCAGCAGCTTAAAGCCAAGTGGGGCCAACGTCCTGACTTTC.

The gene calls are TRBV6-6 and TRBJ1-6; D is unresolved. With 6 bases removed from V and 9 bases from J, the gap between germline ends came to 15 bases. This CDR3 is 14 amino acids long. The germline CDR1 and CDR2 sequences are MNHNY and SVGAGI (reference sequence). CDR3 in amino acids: CASREDFPSSPLHF. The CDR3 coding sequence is TGTGCCAGCAGAGAGGACTTTCCGAGTTCACCCCTCCACTTT.

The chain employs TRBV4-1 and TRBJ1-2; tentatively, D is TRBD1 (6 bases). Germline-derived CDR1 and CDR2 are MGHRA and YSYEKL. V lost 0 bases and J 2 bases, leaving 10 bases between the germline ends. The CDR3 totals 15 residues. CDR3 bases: TGCGCCAGCAGCCAAGATGCACAGGGCAACTATGGCTACACCTTC. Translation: CASSQDAQGNYGYTF.

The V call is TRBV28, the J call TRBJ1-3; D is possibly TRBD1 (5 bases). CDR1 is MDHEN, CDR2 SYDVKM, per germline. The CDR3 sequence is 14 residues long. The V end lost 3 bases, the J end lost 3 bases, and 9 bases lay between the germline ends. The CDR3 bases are TGTGCCAGCAGTTTGGTGGGGGGTGGAAACACCATATATTTT. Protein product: CASSLVGGGNTIYF.

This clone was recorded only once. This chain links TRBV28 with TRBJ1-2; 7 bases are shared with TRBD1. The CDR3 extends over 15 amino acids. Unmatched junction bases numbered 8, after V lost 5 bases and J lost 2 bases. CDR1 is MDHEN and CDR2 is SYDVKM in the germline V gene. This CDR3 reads CASSPPGQNNYGYTF. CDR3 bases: TGTGCCAGCAGTCCTCCGGGACAGAACAACTATGGCTACACCTTC.

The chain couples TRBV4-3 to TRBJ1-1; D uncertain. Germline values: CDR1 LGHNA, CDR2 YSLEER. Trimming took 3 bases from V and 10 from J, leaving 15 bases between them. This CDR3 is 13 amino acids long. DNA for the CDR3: TGCGCCAGCAGCCATCCCCTTTCTCCCGGAGCTTTCTTT. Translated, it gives CASSHPLSPGAFF.

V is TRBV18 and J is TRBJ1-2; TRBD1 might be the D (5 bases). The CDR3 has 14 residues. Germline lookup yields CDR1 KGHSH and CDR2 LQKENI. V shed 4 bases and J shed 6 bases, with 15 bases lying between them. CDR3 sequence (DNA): TGTGCCAGCTCACTACAACAGAACAGGCATGGCTACACCTTC. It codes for CASSLQQNRHGYTF.

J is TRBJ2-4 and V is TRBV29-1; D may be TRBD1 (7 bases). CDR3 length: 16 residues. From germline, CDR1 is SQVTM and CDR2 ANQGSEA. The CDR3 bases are TGCAGTAGGGGGGACAGCCCGGGGGTAGCCAAAAACATTCAGTACTTC. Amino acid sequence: CSRGDSPGVAKNIQYF.

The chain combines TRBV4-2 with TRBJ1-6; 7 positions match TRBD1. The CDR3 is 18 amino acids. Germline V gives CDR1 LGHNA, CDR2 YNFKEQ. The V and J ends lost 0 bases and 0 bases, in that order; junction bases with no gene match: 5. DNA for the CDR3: TGTGCCAGCAGCCAAGATGGAGACAGGGACTCCTATAATTCACCCCTCCACTTT. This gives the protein CASSQDGDRDSYNSPLHF.

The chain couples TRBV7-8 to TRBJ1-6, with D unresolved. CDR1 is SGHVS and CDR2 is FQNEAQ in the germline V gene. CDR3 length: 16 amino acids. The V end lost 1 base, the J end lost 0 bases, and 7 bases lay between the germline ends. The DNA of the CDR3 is TGTGCCAGCAGCTTAGGGGCACTCTCCTATAATTCACCCCTCCACTTT. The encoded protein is CASSLGALSYNSPLHF.

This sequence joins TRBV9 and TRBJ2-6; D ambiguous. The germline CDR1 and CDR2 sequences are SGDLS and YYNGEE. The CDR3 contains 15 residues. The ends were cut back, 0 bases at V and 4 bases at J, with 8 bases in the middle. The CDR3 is CASSVDALGANVLTF. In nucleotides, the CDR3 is TGTGCCAGCAGCGTAGATGCGTTGGGGGCCAACGTCCTGACTTTC.

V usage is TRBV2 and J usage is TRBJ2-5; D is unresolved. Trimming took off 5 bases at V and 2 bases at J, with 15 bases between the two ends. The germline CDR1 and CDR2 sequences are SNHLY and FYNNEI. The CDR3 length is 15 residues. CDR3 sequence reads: CASSTPVSQQETQYF. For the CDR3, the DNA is TGTGCCAGCAGTACCCCGGTTTCCCAACAAGAGACCCAGTACTTC.

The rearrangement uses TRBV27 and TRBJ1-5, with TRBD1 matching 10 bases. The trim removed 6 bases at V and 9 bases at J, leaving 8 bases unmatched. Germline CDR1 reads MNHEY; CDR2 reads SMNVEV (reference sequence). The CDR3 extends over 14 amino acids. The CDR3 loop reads CASSSGGQGTPQHF. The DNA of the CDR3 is TGTGCCAGCAGCTCAGGGGGACAGGGGACGCCCCAGCATTTT.

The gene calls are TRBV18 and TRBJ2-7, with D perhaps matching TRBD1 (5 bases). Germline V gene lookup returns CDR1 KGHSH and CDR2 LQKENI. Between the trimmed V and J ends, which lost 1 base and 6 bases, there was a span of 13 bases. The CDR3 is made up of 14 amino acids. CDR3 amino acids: CASSPQGAGGEQYF. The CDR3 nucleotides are TGTGCCAGCTCACCACAAGGGGCAGGTGGCGAGCAGTACTTC.

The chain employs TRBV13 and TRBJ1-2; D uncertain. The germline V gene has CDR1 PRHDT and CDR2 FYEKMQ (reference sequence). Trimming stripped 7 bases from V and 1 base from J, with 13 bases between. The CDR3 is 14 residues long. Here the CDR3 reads CASKSDFDNYGYTF. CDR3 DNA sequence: TGTGCCAGCAAAAGTGACTTTGATAACTATGGCTACACCTTC.

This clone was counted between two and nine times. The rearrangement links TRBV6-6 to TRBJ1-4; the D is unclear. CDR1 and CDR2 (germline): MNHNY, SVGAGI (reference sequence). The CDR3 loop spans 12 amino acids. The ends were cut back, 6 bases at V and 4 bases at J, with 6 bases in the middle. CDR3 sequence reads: CASRGRNEKLFF. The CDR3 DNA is TGTGCCAGCAGGGGCCGTAATGAAAAACTGTTTTTT.

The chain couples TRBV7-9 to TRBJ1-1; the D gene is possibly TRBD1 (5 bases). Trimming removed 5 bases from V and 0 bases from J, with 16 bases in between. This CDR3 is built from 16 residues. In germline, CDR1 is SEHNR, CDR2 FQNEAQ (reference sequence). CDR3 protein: CASSPGAESLNTEAFF. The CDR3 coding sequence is TGTGCCAGCAGCCCTGGGGCAGAGAGCTTGAACACTGAAGCTTTCTTT.